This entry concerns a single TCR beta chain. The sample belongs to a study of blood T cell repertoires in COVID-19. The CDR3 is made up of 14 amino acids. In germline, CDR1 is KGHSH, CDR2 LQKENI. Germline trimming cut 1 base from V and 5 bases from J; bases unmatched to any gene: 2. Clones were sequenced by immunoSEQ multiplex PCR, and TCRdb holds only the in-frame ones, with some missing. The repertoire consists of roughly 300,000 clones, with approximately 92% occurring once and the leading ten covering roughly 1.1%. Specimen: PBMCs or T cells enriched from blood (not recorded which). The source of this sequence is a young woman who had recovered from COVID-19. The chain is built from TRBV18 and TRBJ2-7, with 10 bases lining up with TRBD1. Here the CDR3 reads CASSPRGQGDEQYF. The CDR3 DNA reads TGTGCCAGCTCACCACGCGGACAGGGGGACGAGCAGTACTTC.